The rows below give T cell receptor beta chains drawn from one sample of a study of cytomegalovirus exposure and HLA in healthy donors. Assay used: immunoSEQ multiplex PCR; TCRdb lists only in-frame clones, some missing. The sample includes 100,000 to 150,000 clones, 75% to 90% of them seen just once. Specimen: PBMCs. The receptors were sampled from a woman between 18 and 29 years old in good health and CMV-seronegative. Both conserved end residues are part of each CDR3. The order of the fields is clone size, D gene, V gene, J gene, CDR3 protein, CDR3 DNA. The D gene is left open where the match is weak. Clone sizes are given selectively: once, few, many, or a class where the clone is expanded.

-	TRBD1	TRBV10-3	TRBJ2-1	CAIKGTGLNNEQFF	TGTGCCATCAAGGGGACAGGCCTCAACAATGAGCAGTTCTTC
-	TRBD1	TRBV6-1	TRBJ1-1	CASDPPRGSTEAFF	TGTGCCAGCGACCCGCCCAGGGGGAGCACTGAAGCTTTCTTT
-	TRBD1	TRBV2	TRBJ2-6	CASSERGTGVGANVLTF	TGTGCCAGCAGTGAAAGAGGGACAGGGGTCGGGGCCAACGTCCTGACTTTC
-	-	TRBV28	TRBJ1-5	CASVRHNQPQHF	TGTGCCAGCGTCAGGCACAATCAGCCCCAGCATTTT
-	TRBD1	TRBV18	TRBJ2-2	CASSPQWTGNTGELFF	TGTGCCAGCTCACCACAGTGGACAGGGAACACCGGGGAGCTGTTTTTT
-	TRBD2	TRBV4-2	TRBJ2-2	CASSQEAGERTGELFF	TGTGCCAGCAGCCAAGAGGCGGGAGAGAGGACCGGGGAGCTGTTTTTT
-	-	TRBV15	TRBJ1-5	CATSSPTVRKAGDYQPQHF	TGTGCCACCAGCAGTCCCACCGTTCGCAAGGCAGGGGATTATCAGCCCCAGCATTTT
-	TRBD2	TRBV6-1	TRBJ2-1	CASSEATGTSGENEQFF	TGTGCCAGCAGTGAAGCCACCGGGACTAGCGGCGAAAATGAGCAGTTCTTC
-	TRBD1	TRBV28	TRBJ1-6	CASRGQLNSPLHF	TGTGCCAGCAGGGGACAGCTTAATTCACCCCTCCACTTT
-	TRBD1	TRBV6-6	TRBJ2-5	CASSYEPGGWGTQYF	TGTGCCAGCAGTTACGAGCCAGGGGGCTGGGGGACCCAGTACTTC
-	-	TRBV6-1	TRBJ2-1	CASSEEARGPNSYNEQFF	TGTGCCAGCAGTGAAGAGGCCAGGGGCCCGAACTCCTACAATGAGCAGTTCTTC
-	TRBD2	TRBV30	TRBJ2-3	CAWSTGGSDTQYF	TGTGCCTGGAGTACGGGGGGGTCAGATACGCAGTATTTT
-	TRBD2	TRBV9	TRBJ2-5	CASSVANGGAGETQYF	TGTGCCAGCAGCGTAGCAAACGGGGGGGCCGGAGAGACCCAGTACTTC
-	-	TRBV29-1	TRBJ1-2	CSVATGDYGYTF	TGCAGCGTTGCAACAGGCGATTATGGCTACACCTTC
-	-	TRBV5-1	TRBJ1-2	CASSLVQGAGGYGYTF	TGCGCCAGCAGCTTGGTACAGGGAGCTGGTGGCTATGGCTACACCTTC
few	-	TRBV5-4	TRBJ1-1	CASSPYGQMMNTEAFF	TGTGCCAGCAGCCCCTACGGACAGATGATGAACACTGAAGCTTTCTTT
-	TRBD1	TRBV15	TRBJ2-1	CATSSRTGNEQFF	TGTGCCACCAGCTCCCGGACAGGGAATGAGCAGTTCTTC
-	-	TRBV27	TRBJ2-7	CASGSTRGSSYEQYF	TGTGCCAGCGGTTCCACACGTGGCAGCTCCTACGAGCAGTACTTC
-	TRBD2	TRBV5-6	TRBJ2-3	CASSLLREAQSTDTQYF	TGTGCCAGCAGCTTGCTCCGGGAGGCCCAAAGCACAGATACGCAGTATTTT
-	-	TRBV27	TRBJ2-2	CASSLRAGSTTGELFF	TGTGCCAGCAGTTTAAGGGCGGGGTCCACCACCGGGGAGCTGTTTTTT
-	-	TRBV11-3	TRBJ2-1	CASSSAQQGRNEQFF	TGTGCCAGCAGCTCGGCCCAACAGGGTCGCAATGAGCAGTTCTTC
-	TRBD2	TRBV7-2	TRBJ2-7	CASSLALAGGSEQYF	TGTGCCAGCAGCTTAGCCCTAGCGGGAGGTTCCGAGCAGTACTTC
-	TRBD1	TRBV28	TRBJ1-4	CASSLSGTGNEKLFF	TGTGCCAGCAGTTTAAGCGGGACAGGGAATGAAAAACTGTTTTTT
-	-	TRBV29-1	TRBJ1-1	CSVVFGSTEAFF	TGCAGCGTTGTCTTCGGGAGCACTGAAGCTTTCTTT
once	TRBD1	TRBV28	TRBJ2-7	CASRMTGKAYEQYF	TGTGCCAGCAGGATGACAGGGAAGGCCTACGAGCAGTACTTC
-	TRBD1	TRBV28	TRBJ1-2	CASSSPTGGYGYGYTF	TGTGCCAGCAGCTCCCCCACAGGGGGGTACGGCTATGGCTACACCTTC
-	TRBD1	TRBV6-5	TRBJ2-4	CASSTRTGVKNIQYF	TGTGCCAGCAGCACCAGGACAGGGGTTAAAAACATTCAGTACTTC
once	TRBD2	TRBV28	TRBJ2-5	CASSVGVAGGAWETQYF	TGTGCCAGCAGTGTCGGTGTAGCGGGAGGCGCTTGGGAGACCCAGTACTTC
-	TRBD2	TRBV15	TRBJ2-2	CATSRAGLAGVRTGELFF	TGTGCCACCAGCAGAGCGGGACTAGCGGGAGTGAGGACCGGGGAGCTGTTTTTT
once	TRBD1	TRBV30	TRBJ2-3	CAWSPGTGADTQYF	TGTGCCTGGAGTCCCGGGACAGGGGCAGATACGCAGTATTTT
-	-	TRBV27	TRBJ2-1	CASSVKGLAWNNEQFF	TGTGCCAGCAGCGTCAAGGGGCTAGCGTGGAACAATGAGCAGTTCTTC
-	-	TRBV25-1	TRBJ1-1	CASTRNTEAFF	TGTGCCAGCACTAGGAACACTGAAGCTTTCTTT
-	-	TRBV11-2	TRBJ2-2	CASSLGGRTGELFF	TGTGCCAGCAGCTTAGGTGGGAGGACCGGGGAGCTGTTTTTT
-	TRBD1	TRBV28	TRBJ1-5	CASSFGQVNSQPQHF	TGTGCCAGCAGTTTTGGACAGGTTAATTCCCAGCCCCAGCATTTT
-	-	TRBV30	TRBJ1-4	CAWSVQTDEKLFF	TGTGCCTGGAGTGTACAGACAGATGAAAAACTGTTTTTT
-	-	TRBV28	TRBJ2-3	CASSPTTRADTQYF	TGTGCCAGCAGTCCCACAACACGTGCAGATACGCAGTATTTT
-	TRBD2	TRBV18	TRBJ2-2	CASSPPGLAGGITGELFF	TGTGCCAGCTCACCACCGGGACTAGCGGGAGGTATCACCGGGGAGCTGTTTTTT
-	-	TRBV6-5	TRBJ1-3	CASSYSASGNTIYF	TGTGCCAGCAGTTACTCGGCCTCTGGAAACACCATATATTTT
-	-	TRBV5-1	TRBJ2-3	CASGGATGTDTQYF	TGCGCCAGCGGGGGGGCCACTGGCACAGATACGCAGTATTTT
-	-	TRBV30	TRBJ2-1	CAWSPTVRNEQFF	TGTGCCTGGAGCCCGACAGTCCGCAATGAGCAGTTCTTC
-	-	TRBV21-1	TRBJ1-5	CASSTQGNQPQHF	TGTGCCAGCAGCACACAGGGGAATCAGCCCCAGCATTTT
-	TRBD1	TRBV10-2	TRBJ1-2	CASSYGADRGLYGYTF	TGCGCCAGCAGTTACGGGGCGGACAGGGGGCTCTATGGCTACACCTTC
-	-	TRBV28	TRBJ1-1	CASRRGERGTEAFF	TGTGCCAGCAGACGAGGCGAGAGAGGGACTGAAGCTTTCTTT
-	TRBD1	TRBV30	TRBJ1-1	CAWSVQGDTEAFF	TGTGCCTGGAGTGTCCAGGGGGACACTGAAGCTTTCTTT
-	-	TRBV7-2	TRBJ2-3	CASSPAPGWSDTQYF	TGTGCCAGCAGTCCAGCGCCGGGGTGGTCGGATACGCAGTATTTT
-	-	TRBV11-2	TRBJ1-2	CASSSLKTGQKDYGYTF	TGTGCCAGCAGCTCCTTAAAGACAGGCCAGAAGGACTATGGCTACACCTTC
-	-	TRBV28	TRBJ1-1	CASRINMGRAEAFF	TGTGCCAGCAGGATCAACATGGGGCGTGCTGAAGCTTTCTTT
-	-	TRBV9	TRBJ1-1	CASSSRDATEAFF	TGTGCCAGCAGCTCCAGGGATGCCACTGAAGCTTTCTTT